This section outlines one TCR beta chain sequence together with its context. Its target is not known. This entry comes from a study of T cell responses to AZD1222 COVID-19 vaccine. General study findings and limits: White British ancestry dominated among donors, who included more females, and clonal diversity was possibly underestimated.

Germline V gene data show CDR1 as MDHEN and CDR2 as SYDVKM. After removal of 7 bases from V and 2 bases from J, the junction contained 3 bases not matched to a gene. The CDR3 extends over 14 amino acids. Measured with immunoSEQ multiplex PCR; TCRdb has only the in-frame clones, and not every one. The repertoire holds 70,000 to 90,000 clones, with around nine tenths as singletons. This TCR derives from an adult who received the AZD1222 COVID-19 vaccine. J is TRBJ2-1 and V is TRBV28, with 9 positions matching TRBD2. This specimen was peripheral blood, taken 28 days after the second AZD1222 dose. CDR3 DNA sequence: TGTGCCAGCACAGCGGGGGGACCCTACAATGAGCAGTTCTTC. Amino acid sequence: CASTAGGPYNEQFF.